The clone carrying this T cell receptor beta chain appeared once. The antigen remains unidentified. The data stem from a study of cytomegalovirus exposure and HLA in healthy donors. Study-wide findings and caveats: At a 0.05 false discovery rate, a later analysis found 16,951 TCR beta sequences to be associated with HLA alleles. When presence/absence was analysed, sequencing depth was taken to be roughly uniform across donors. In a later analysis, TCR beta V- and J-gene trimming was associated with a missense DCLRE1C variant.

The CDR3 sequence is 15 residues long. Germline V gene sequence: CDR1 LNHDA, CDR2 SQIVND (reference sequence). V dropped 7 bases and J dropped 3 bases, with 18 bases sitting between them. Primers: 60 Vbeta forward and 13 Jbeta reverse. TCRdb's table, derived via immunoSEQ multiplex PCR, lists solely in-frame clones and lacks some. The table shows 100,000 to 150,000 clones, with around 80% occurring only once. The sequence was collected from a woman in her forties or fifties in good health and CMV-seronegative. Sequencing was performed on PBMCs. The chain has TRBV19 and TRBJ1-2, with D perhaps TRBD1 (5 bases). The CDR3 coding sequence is TGTGCCAGTAACACCAATGAAGCAGGGTACTATGGCTACACCTTC. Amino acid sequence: CASNTNEAGYYGYTF.